The 10 T cell receptor beta chains listed next were all sequenced from one sample in a study of T-cell memory formation after mild COVID-19. TCRdb ran MiXCR on the 5' RACE reads and lists one entry per CDR3 protein. The repertoire holds 470,000 or so distinct CDR3 sequences, with 15% to 20% as singletons. Sample: PBMCs or a T cell subset sorted from them (not recorded which). These receptors all stem from an adult woman who had mild COVID-19 (a few samples of this study predate the infection). Cell type and time point are not known.

This clonotype was counted many times. The V and J genes are TRBV5-1 and TRBJ2-1, with 9 positions matching TRBD1. This CDR3 comprises 16 residues. The J segment lost 4 bases and the V segment lost 4 bases, leaving 9 bases of the junction unmatched. From germline, CDR1 is SGHRS and CDR2 YFSETQ. The DNA of the CDR3 is TGCGCCAGCAGCGACGCCGGGACAGGGCTATACAATGAGCAGTTCTTC. It yields the protein CASSDAGTGLYNEQFF.

The CDR3 reads CASSVVPESTNNEQFF. The CDR3 DNA sequence: TGTGCCAGCAGCGTAGTTCCCGAATCGACTAACAATGAGCAGTTCTTC. The chain links TRBV9 to TRBJ2-1, with D tentatively TRBD2 (5 bases). Germline assignment: CDR1 SGDLS and CDR2 YYNGEE. This CDR3 has 16 residues. V lost 0 bases and J 5 bases, leaving 15 bases between the germline ends.

This clonotype was observed a handful of times. The CDR3 DNA reads TGTGCCAGCAGCGGAACCCCACTAGAGGGGAACACCGGGGAGCTGTTTTTT. Translating gives CASSGTPLEGNTGELFF. V and J are TRBV7-9 and TRBJ2-2; tentative D call: TRBD2 (5 bases). Germline lookup yields CDR1 SEHNR and CDR2 FQNEAQ (reference sequence). CDR3 length: 17 amino acids. The V end lost 5 bases, the J end lost 1 base, and 17 bases lay between the germline ends.

This clonotype was seen only a few times. This rearrangement joins TRBV4-2 to TRBJ2-7, with D perhaps assigned TRBD1 or TRBD2 (5 bases each). The CDR3 is 16 residues long. Germline CDR1 reads LGHNA; CDR2 reads YNFKEQ. The V end was cut by 0 bases, the J end by 7 bases, with 19 bases between. The CDR3 region has the DNA TGTGCCAGCAGCCAAGATCGGGACGATACCTACGGGGAGCAGTACTTC. It translates to CASSQDRDDTYGEQYF.

The V and J genes are TRBV12-3 or TRBV12-4 and TRBJ1-1; weak D call: TRBD1 (5 bases). Trimming pared 4 bases from V and 11 bases from J, leaving 17 bases between. The CDR3 loop spans 13 amino acids. The CDR3 DNA is TGTGCCAGCAGTTCTCGCCTGAATGGGGGGGCTTTCTTT. Translation: CASSSRLNGGAFF.

The J gene is TRBJ1-6, the V gene TRBV14, with D perhaps TRBD1 (5 bases). Germline loops: CDR1 SGHDN, CDR2 FVKESK. The germline V and J ends were trimmed by 1 base and 5 bases, with 15 bases remaining between them. This CDR3 has 17 residues. In nucleotides, the CDR3 is TGTGCCAGCAGCCAAGCTTTCGGGGCTGGGCATAATTCACCCCTCCACTTT. This sequence encodes CASSQAFGAGHNSPLHF. The complete variable domain, with remaining parts taken from reference TRBV14 and TRBJ1-6, reads EAGVTQFPSHSVIEKGQTVTLRCDPISGHDNLYWYRRVMGKEIKFLLHFVKESKQDESGMPNNRFLAERTGGTYSTLKVQPAELEDSGVYFCASSQAFGAGHNSPLHFGNGTRLTVT.

The rearrangement links TRBV12-3 or TRBV12-4 to TRBJ2-3; 8 bases are a match to TRBD2. With V trimmed by 4 bases and J by 0 bases, 9 bases remained unmatched. CDR3 length equals 17 residues. Here the CDR3 reads CASSSSGQRLSTDTQYF. The CDR3 DNA follows: TGTGCCAGCAGTTCTAGCGGGCAGCGTCTCAGCACAGATACGCAGTATTTT.

This clonotype was detected only a few times. The rearrangement links TRBV27 to TRBJ2-2; the D gene is possibly TRBD2 (6 bases). CDR1 and CDR2 (germline): MNHEY, SMNVEV (reference sequence). Trimming stripped 4 bases from V and 4 bases from J, with 13 bases between. The length of the CDR3 is 15 residues. CDR3 nucleotide sequence: TGTGCCAGCAGTTGGGTAGCGGACTCCACCGGGGAGCTGTTTTTT. It codes for CASSWVADSTGELFF.

This clonotype appeared a few times. The chain has TRBV5-5 and TRBJ2-7, with D perhaps matching TRBD2 (5 bases). The CDR3 loop spans 14 amino acids. Trimming took 4 bases from V and 9 from J, leaving 20 bases between them. Germline loops: CDR1 SGHKS, CDR2 YYEKEE (reference sequence). CDR3 nucleotide sequence: TGTGCCAGCAGCCAGACGGGATCCCAACGGGGGCAGTACTTC. This gives the protein CASSQTGSQRGQYF. The complete variable domain, with remaining parts taken from reference TRBV5-5 and TRBJ2-7, reads DAGVTQSPTHLIKTRGQQVTLRCSPISGHKSVSWYQQVLGQGPQFIFQYYEKEERGRGNFPDRFSARQFPNYSSELNVNALLLGDSALYLCASSQTGSQRGQYFGPGTRLTVT.

The rearrangement uses TRBV20-1 and TRBJ1-2, with D tentatively TRBD1 (6 bases). Germline V gene sequence: CDR1 DFQATT, CDR2 SNEGSKA (reference sequence). The CDR3 is made up of 13 amino acids. Trimming took 5 bases from V and 4 from J, leaving 14 bases between them. CDR3 protein: CSASSGTIYGYTF. In DNA, the CDR3 is TGCAGTGCTTCCTCCGGGACAATCTATGGCTACACCTTC.